The clone carrying this TCR beta chain has only one observation. This record belongs to a study of T cell changes during pregnancy in multiple sclerosis. Produced via immunoSEQ multiplex PCR; TCRdb's table is partial and in-frame only. Here the sample spans 50,000 to 65,000 clones, 91% being singletons. The CDR3 is 13 amino acids. V was shortened by 2 bases and J by 4 bases, with 9 bases between the two germline ends. The germline CDR1 and CDR2 sequences are MNHEY and SVGAGI. The TCR sequence derives from a female donor with multiple sclerosis, enrolled in a pregnancy study. The chain employs TRBV6-5 and TRBJ2-7; D is perhaps TRBD2 (5 bases). The sequencing used CD4+ T cells from peripheral blood mononuclear cells, collected in the first trimester of pregnancy. The CDR3 spells CASSYEGTYEQYF. As DNA, the CDR3 is TGTGCCAGCAGTTACGAGGGAACATACGAGCAGTACTTC.